Here is one TCR beta chain with its context. Each CDR3 protein is one row after TCRdb ran MiXCR on the RT-PCR reads. The sample holds some 540,000 distinct CDR3 sequences, around 25% seen once. The sample comes from a study of response to subunit inactivated influenza vaccine. This CDR3 contains 13 residues. J was trimmed by 6 bases and V by 6 bases; bases with no gene match: 5. In germline, CDR1 is LNHDA, CDR2 SQIVND (reference sequence). In addition, the sample was reused for a study of T cells expressing NK-cell markers. That report notes: TCR beta cDNA was made by 5'RACE template switching with UMIs. In a handful of donors, dominant clonotypes made up roughly 28.3-65% of CD3+CD56-NKG2C+ cells.

This clonotype was obtained from a man aged 50-59 years who received an inactivated influenza vaccine. Sequencing was performed on CD4+ T cells sorted from PBMCs, taken 11 to 12 days after vaccination. The V gene is TRBV19, the J gene TRBJ2-3, with 8 bases lining up with TRBD1. CDR3 sequence reads: CASRDRGSDTQYF. The CDR3 coding sequence is TGTGCCAGTAGAGACAGGGGAAGTGATACGCAGTATTTT. The entire variable domain, with the rest obtained from reference TRBV19 and TRBJ2-3, is as follows: DGGITQSPKYLFRKEGQNVTLSCEQNLNHDAMYWYRQDPGQGLRLIYYSQIVNDFQKGDIAEGYSVSREKKESFPLTVTSAQKNPTAFYLCASRDRGSDTQYFGPGTRLTVL.